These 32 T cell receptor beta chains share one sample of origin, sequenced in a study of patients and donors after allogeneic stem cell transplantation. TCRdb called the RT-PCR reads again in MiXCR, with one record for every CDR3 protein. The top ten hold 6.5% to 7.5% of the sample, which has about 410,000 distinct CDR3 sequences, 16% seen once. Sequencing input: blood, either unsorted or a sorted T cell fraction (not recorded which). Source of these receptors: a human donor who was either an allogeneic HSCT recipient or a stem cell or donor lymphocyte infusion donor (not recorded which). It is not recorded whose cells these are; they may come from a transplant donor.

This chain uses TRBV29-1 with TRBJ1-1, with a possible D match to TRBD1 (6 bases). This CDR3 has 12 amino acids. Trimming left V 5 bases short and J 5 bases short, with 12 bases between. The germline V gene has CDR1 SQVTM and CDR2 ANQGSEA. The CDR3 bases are TGCAGCGTTAACAGGGTTCGGACTGAAGCTTTCTTT. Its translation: CSVNRVRTEAFF. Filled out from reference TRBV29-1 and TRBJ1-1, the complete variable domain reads SAVISQKPSRDICQRGTSLTIQCQVDSQVTMMFWYRQQPGQSLTLIATANQGSEATYESGFVIDKFPISRPNLTFSTLTVSNMSPEDSSIYLCSVNRVRTEAFFGQGTRLTVV.

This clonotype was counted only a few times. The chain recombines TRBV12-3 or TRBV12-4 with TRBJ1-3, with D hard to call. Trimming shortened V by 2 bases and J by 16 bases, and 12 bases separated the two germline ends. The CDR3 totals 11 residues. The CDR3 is CASSLRRHLYF. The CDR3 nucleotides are TGTGCCAGCAGTTTAAGACGGCACCTGTATTTT.

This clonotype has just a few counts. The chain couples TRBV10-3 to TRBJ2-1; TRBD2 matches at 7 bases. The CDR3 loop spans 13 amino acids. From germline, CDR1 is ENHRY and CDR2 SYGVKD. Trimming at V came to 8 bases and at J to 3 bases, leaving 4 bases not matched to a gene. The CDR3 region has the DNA TGTGCCATCCGGGGGGAAAACTACAATGAGCAGTTCTTC. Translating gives CAIRGENYNEQFF.

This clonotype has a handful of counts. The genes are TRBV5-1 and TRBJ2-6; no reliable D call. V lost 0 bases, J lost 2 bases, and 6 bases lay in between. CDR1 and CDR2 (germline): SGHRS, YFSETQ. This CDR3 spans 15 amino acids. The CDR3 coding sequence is TGCGCCAGCAGCTTGGGGCTCGCTGGGGCCAACGTCCTGACTTTC. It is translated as CASSLGLAGANVLTF.

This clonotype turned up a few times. CDR3 in amino acids: CASRRGSNTGELFF. The CDR3 DNA sequence: TGTGCCAGCAGAAGAGGGTCGAACACCGGGGAGCTGTTTTTT. This chain uses TRBV7-2 with TRBJ2-2; D perhaps matches TRBD2 (5 bases). Germline CDR1 and CDR2: SGHTA and FQGNSA. V lost 6 bases and J lost 0, with 8 bases in between. CDR3 length: 14 amino acids.

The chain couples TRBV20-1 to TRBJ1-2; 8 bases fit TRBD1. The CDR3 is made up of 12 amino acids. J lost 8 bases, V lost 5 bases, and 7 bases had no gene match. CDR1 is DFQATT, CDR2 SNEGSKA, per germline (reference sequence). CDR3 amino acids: CSAYDRGNGYTF. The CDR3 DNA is TGCAGTGCTTACGACAGGGGAAACGGCTACACCTTC.

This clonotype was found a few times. This CDR3 is CAISQALNTEAFF. CDR3 DNA sequence: TGTGCCATCAGCCAGGCCTTGAACACTGAAGCTTTCTTT. This chain links TRBV10-3 with TRBJ1-1; D is uncertain. CDR1 and CDR2 from the germline V gene are ENHRY and SYGVKD. The germline V and J ends were trimmed by 6 bases and 0 bases, with 8 bases remaining between them. CDR3 size: 13 residues.

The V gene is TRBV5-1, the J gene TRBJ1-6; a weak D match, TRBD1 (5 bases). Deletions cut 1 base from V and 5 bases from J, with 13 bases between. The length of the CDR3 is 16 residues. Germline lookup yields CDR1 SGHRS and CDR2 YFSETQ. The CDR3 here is CASSLNYRRDNSPLHF. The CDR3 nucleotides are TGCGCCAGCAGCTTGAATTACAGGAGGGATAATTCACCCCTCCACTTT.

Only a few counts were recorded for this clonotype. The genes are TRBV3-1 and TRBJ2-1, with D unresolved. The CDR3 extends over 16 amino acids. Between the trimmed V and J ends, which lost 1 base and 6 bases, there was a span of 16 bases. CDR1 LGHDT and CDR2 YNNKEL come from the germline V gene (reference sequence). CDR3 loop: CASSQVIAARFNEQFF. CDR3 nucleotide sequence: TGTGCCAGCAGCCAAGTAATAGCAGCCCGATTCAATGAGCAGTTCTTC.

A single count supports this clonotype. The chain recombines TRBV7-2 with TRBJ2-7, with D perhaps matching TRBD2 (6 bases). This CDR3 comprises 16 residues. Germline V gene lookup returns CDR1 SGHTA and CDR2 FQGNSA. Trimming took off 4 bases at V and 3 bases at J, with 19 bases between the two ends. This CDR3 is CASSSSRDSGHYEQYF. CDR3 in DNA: TGTGCCAGCAGCTCGTCAAGGGACTCGGGGCACTACGAGCAGTACTTC. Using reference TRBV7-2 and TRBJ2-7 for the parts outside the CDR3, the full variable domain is GAGVSQSPSNKVTEKGKDVELRCDPISGHTALYWYRQSLGQGLEFLIYFQGNSAPDKSGLPSDRFSAERTGGSVSTLTIQRTQQEDSAVYLCASSSSRDSGHYEQYFGPGTRLTVT.

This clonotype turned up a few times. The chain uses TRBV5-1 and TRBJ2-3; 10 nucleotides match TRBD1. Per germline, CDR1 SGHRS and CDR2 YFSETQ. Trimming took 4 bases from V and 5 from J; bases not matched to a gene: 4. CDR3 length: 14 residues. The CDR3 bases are TGCGCCAGCAGCATCGGACAGGGGGGAGATACGCAGTATTTT. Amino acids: CASSIGQGGDTQYF.

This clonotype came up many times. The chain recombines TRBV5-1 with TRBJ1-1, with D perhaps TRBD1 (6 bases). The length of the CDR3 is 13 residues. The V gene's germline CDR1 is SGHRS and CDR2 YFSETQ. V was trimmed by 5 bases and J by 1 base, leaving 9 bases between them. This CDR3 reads CASRRGENTEAFF. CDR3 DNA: TGCGCCAGCAGGAGGGGGGAGAACACTGAAGCTTTCTTT. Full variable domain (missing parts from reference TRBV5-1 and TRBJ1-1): KAGVTQTPRYLIKTRGQQVTLSCSPISGHRSVSWYQQTPGQGLQFLFEYFSETQRNKGNFPGRFSGRQFSNSRSEMNVSTLELGDSALYLCASRRGENTEAFFGQGTRLTVV.

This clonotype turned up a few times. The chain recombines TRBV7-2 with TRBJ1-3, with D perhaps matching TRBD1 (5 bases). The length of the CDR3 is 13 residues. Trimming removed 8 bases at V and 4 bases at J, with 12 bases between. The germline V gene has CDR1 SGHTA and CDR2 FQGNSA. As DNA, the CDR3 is TGTGCCAGCTGGGACGGGGGGGGAAACACCATATATTTT. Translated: CASWDGGGNTIYF.

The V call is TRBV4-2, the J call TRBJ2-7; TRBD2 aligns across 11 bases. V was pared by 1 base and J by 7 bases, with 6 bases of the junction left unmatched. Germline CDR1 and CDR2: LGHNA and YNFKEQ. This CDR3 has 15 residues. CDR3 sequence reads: CASSQATSGTREQYF. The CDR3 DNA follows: TGTGCCAGCAGCCAAGCGACTAGCGGGACGAGGGAGCAGTACTTC.

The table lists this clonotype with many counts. The CDR3 coding sequence is TGTGCCAGCAGCTTAGAGGACAGGCGGGTGGATACGCAGTATTTT. Translating it yields CASSLEDRRVDTQYF. The chain recombines TRBV7-8 with TRBJ2-3; 7 bases are shared with TRBD1. CDR1 is SGHVS, CDR2 FQNEAQ, per germline. With 1 base clipped from V and 6 bases from J, the junction kept 7 bases outside the gene matches. The CDR3 loop spans 15 amino acids.

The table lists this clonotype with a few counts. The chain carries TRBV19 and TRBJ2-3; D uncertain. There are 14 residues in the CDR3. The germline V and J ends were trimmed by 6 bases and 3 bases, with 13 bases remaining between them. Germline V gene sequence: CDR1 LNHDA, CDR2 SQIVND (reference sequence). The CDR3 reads CASRTPWETDTQYF. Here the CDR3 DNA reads TGTGCCAGTAGGACGCCCTGGGAAACAGATACGCAGTATTTT.

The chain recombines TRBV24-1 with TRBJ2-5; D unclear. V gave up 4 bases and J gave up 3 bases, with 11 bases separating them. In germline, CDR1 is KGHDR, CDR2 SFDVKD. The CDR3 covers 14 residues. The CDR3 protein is CATSDLDGEETQYF. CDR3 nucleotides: TGTGCCACCAGTGACTTGGACGGAGAAGAGACCCAGTACTTC.

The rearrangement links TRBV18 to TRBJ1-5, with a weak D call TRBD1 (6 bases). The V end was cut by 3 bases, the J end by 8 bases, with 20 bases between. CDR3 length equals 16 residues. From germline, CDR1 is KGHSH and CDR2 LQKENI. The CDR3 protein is CASSPRSGGQIKPQHF. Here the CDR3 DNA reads TGTGCCAGCTCACCCCGGAGTGGGGGCCAAATCAAGCCCCAGCATTTT. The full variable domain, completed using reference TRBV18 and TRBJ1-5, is NAGVMQNPRHLVRRRGQEARLRCSPMKGHSHVYWYRQLPEEGLKFMVYLQKENIIDESGMPKERFSAEFPKEGPSILRIQQVVRGDSAAYFCASSPRSGGQIKPQHFGDGTRLSIL.

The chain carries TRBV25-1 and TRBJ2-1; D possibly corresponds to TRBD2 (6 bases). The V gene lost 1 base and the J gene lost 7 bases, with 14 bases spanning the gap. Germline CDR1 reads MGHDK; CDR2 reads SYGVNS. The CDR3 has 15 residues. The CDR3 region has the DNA TGTGCCAGCAGTGAATTAGAGTCAGGGACTAATGAGCAGTTCTTC. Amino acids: CASSELESGTNEQFF. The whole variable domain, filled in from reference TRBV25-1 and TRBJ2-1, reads EADIYQTPRYLVIGTGKKITLECSQTMGHDKMYWYQQDPGMELHLIHYSYGVNSTEKGDLSSESTVSRIRTEHFPLTLESARPSHTSQYLCASSELESGTNEQFFGPGTRLTVL.

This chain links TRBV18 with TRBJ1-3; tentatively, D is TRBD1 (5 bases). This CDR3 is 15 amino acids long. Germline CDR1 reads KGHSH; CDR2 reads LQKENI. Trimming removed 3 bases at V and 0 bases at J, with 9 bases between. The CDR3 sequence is CASSPWDLSGNTIYF. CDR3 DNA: TGTGCCAGCTCACCCTGGGACCTCTCTGGAAACACCATATATTTT.

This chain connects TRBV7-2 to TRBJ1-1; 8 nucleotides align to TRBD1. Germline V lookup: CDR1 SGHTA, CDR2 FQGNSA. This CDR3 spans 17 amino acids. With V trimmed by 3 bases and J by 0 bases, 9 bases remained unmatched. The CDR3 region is CASSLRGRGLLNTEAFF. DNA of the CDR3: TGTGCCAGCAGCTTGAGGGGCAGGGGGCTACTGAACACTGAAGCTTTCTTT. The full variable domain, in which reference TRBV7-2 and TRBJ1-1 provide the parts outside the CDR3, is GAGVSQSPSNKVTEKGKDVELRCDPISGHTALYWYRQSLGQGLEFLIYFQGNSAPDKSGLPSDRFSAERTGGSVSTLTIQRTQQEDSAVYLCASSLRGRGLLNTEAFFGQGTRLTVV.

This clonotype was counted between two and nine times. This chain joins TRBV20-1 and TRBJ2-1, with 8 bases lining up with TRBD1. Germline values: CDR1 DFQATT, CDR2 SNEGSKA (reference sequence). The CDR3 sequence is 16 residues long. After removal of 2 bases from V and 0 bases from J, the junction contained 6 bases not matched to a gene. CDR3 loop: CSARLEGQDSYNEQFF. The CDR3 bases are TGCAGTGCTAGACTGGAGGGACAGGACTCCTACAATGAGCAGTTCTTC.

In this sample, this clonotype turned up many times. CDR3 DNA sequence: TGTGCCAGCAGTTTGGATGGGCCCCACAATGAGCAGTTCTTC. Translated: CASSLDGPHNEQFF. The V and J genes are TRBV12-3 or TRBV12-4 and TRBJ2-1; D is unclear. Trimming shortened V by 3 bases and J by 5 bases, and 11 bases separated the two germline ends. The CDR3 has 14 residues.

CDR3 sequence (DNA): TGTGCCAGCAGCGTAGTTACAGGCCAAGAGCAGTTCTTC. Protein: CASSVVTGQEQFF. The chain recombines TRBV9 with TRBJ2-1; a possible D gene is TRBD1 (5 bases). From germline, CDR1 is SGDLS and CDR2 YYNGEE. Trimming left V 0 bases short and J 10 bases short, with 11 bases between. This CDR3 is 13 amino acids long.

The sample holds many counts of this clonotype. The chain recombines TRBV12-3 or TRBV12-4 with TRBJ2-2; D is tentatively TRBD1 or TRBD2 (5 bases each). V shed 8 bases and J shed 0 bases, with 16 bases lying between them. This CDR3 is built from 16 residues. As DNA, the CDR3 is TGTGCCAGCTTAAACTACGGGGCTACGAACACCGGGGAGCTGTTTTTT. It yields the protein CASLNYGATNTGELFF.

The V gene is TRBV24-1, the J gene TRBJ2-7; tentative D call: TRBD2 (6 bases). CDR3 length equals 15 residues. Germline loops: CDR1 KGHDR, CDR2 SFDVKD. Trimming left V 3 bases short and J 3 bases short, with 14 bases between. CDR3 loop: CATSDGRREGYEQYF. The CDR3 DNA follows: TGTGCCACCAGTGATGGGCGGAGGGAAGGCTACGAGCAGTACTTC.

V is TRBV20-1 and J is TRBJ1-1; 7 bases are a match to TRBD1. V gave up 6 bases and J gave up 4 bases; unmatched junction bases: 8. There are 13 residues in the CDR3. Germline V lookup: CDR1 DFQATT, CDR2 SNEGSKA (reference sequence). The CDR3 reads CSAESGGSTEAFF. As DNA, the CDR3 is TGCAGTGCGGAATCAGGGGGTAGCACTGAAGCTTTCTTT.

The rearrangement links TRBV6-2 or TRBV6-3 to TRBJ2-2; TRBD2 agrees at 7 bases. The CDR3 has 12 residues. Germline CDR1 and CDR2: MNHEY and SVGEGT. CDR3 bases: TGTGCGGGAGGGAGGAACACCGGGGAGCTGTTTTTT. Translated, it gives CAGGRNTGELFF.

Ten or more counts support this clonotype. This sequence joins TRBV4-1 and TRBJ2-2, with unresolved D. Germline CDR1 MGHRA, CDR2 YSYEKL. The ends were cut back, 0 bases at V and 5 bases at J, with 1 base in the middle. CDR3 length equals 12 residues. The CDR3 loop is CASSQETGELFF. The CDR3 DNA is TGCGCCAGCAGCCAAGAAACCGGGGAGCTGTTTTTT.

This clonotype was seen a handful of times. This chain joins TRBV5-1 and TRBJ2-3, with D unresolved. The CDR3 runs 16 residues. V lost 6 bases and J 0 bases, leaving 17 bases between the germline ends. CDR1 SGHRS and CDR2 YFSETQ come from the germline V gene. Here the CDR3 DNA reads TGCGCCAGCAAGTGGTGGGAATCTTCTAGCACAGATACGCAGTATTTT. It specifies CASKWWESSSTDTQYF.

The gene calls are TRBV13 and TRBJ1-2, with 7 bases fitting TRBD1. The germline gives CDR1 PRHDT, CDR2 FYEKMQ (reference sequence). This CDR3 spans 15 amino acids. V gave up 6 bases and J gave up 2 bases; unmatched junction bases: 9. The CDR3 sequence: CASSQPGQKNYGYTF. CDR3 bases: TGTGCCAGCAGTCAGCCGGGACAGAAAAACTATGGCTACACCTTC.

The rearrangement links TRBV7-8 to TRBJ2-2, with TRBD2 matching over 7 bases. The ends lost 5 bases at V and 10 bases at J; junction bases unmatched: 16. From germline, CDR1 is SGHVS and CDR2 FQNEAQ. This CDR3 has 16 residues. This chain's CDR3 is CASSPRGIGSVKELFF. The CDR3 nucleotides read TGTGCCAGCAGCCCGCGGGGGATCGGGAGTGTCAAGGAGCTGTTTTTT.